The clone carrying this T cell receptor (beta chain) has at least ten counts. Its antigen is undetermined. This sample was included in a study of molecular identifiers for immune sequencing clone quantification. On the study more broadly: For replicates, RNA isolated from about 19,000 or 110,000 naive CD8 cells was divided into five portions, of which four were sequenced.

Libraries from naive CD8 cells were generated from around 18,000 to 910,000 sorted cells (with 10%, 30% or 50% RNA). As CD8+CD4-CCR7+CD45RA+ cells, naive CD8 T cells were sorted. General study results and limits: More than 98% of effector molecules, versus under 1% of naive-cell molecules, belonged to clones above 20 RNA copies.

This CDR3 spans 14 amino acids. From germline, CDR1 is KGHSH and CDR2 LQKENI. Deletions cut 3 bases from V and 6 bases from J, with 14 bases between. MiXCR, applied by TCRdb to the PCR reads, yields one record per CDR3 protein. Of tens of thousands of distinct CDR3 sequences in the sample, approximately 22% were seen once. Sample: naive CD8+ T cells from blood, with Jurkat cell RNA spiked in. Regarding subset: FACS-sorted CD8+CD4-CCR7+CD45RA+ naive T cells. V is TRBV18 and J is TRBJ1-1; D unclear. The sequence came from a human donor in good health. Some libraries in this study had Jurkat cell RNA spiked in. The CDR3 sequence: CASSPGPPGPEAFF. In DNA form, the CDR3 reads TGTGCCAGCTCACCCGGGCCGCCCGGCCCTGAAGCTTTCTTT.